The clone carrying this T cell receptor (beta chain) occurred once. This record comes from a study of blood T cell repertoires in COVID-19. Background on the study: Acute and convalescent COVID-19 specimens originated in the United States, Italy and Spain. PBMCs, B-cell-depleted T cells, or T cells provided the cDNA or gDNA that made up the material.

Per the original methods: Amplifying reference gene primers gave estimates of nucleated cell counts. The data were produced by immunoSEQ multiplex PCR, yet TCRdb's version contains in-frame clones alone and is incomplete. V, J and clone size are taken as reported in that table, and D and trimming were inferred from the DNA itself. The data hold hundreds of thousands of clones, with approximately 86% observed a single time. Germline assignment: CDR1 SGHRS and CDR2 YFSETQ. V lost 4 bases, J lost 3 bases, and 16 bases lay in between. This CDR3 contains 15 residues. The receptor comes from a woman aged 70-85 years with COVID-19, enrolled during active disease. V usage is TRBV5-1 and J usage is TRBJ1-1, with TRBD1 as a possible D gene (6 bases). The specimen sequenced was peripheral blood. The CDR3 loop is CASSPLGTQDTEAFF. DNA of the CDR3: TGCGCCAGCAGCCCCTTGGGGACACAAGACACTGAAGCTTTCTTT.